Listed below are T cell receptor beta chains from one sample, sequenced in a study of Ad26.COV2.S vaccination and SARS-CoV-2 variants. Clones were sequenced by immunoSEQ multiplex PCR, and TCRdb holds only the in-frame ones, with some missing. The sample lists about 470,000 clones, 90% occurring once. Sequenced here: peripheral blood, sampled in a trial of Ad26.COV2.S vaccine versus placebo. The receptors stem from a person aged 18-65 years who received the Ad26.COV2.S COVID-19 vaccine or a placebo. CDR3s include the opening cysteine and the closing phenylalanine or tryptophan. The order of the fields is J gene, clone size, D gene, V gene, CDR3 DNA, CDR3 protein. D genes are given only for firm matches. Rows may omit the clone size; those that give it use once, few, many or a size class.

J gene: TRBJ1-3
clone size: many
D gene: NA
V gene: TRBV7-9
CDR3 DNA: TGTGCCAGCAGCGTCAGGGGCGCTGGAAACACCATATATTTT
CDR3 protein: CASSVRGAGNTIYF

J gene: TRBJ1-1
clone size: NA
D gene: NA
V gene: TRBV6-5
CDR3 DNA: TGTGCCAGCAGACCCGGGACTGAGAACACTGAAGCTTTCTTT
CDR3 protein: CASRPGTENTEAFF

J gene: TRBJ2-2
clone size: few
D gene: TRBD2
V gene: TRBV27
CDR3 DNA: TGTGCCAGCAGTTTATTGGGACTAGCGGGATCCACCGGGGAGCTGTTTTTT
CDR3 protein: CASSLLGLAGSTGELFF

J gene: TRBJ2-1
clone size: NA
D gene: NA
V gene: TRBV14
CDR3 DNA: TGTGCCAGCAGGCGTGGGGGGTGGTACAATGAGCAGTTCTTC
CDR3 protein: CASRRGGWYNEQFF

J gene: TRBJ2-1
clone size: NA
D gene: NA
V gene: TRBV12-2
CDR3 DNA: TGTGCAAGTCGCTTAGCTCTGACTAGCGGAAACAATGAGCAGTTCTTC
CDR3 protein: CASRLALTSGNNEQFF

J gene: TRBJ1-5
clone size: NA
D gene: NA
V gene: TRBV5-8
CDR3 DNA: TGTGCCAGCAGCGGCGGAATCGGAGAAGGTCAGCCCCAGCATTTT
CDR3 protein: CASSGGIGEGQPQHF

J gene: TRBJ2-5
clone size: NA
D gene: NA
V gene: TRBV28
CDR3 DNA: TGTGCCAGCAGCAACGACAGACTACAAGAGACCCAGTACTTC
CDR3 protein: CASSNDRLQETQYF

J gene: TRBJ2-3
clone size: NA
D gene: TRBD1
V gene: TRBV7-8
CDR3 DNA: TGTGCCAGCAGCTTAGTACTCAGGGGGAGCGTTGGGGATACGCAGTATTTT
CDR3 protein: CASSLVLRGSVGDTQYF

J gene: TRBJ1-5
clone size: once
D gene: TRBD1
V gene: TRBV19
CDR3 DNA: TGTGCCAGTAGTATTCGGACAGGGGGTTATAGCAATCAGCCCCAGCATTTT
CDR3 protein: CASSIRTGGYSNQPQHF

J gene: TRBJ1-6
clone size: NA
D gene: NA
V gene: TRBV7-9
CDR3 DNA: TGTGCCAGCAGCTTAGCGTTAAATTCACCCCTCCACTTT
CDR3 protein: CASSLALNSPLHF

J gene: TRBJ2-7
clone size: NA
D gene: NA
V gene: TRBV7-2
CDR3 DNA: TGTGCCAGCAGCTTAGTTGGCGGGAGCAGGGGGGTGAACGAGCAGTACTTC
CDR3 protein: CASSLVGGSRGVNEQYF

J gene: TRBJ1-4
clone size: NA
D gene: NA
V gene: TRBV2
CDR3 DNA: TGTGCCAGCAGCCCTTTACGGGGTACTAATGAAAAACTGTTTTTT
CDR3 protein: CASSPLRGTNEKLFF

J gene: TRBJ2-7
clone size: NA
D gene: TRBD1
V gene: TRBV5-1
CDR3 DNA: TGCGCCAGCAGCTGGGGACAGGGAGGCGAGCAGTACTTC
CDR3 protein: CASSWGQGGEQYF

J gene: TRBJ1-2
clone size: NA
D gene: NA
V gene: TRBV4-3
CDR3 DNA: TGCGCCAGCAGCCAAAGCGTTTCGGGACTCAAAGCCTATGGCTACACCTTC
CDR3 protein: CASSQSVSGLKAYGYTF

J gene: TRBJ2-7
clone size: NA
D gene: NA
V gene: TRBV9
CDR3 DNA: TGTGCCAGCAGCGAGGACAGCAGCTCCTACGAGCAGTACTTC
CDR3 protein: CASSEDSSSYEQYF

J gene: TRBJ2-5
clone size: NA
D gene: NA
V gene: TRBV12-3/TRBV12-4
CDR3 DNA: TGTGCCAGCAGTTGGCAGTTGGAGACCCAGTACTTC
CDR3 protein: CASSWQLETQYF

J gene: TRBJ1-4
clone size: NA
D gene: TRBD1
V gene: TRBV7-9
CDR3 DNA: TGTGCCAGCAGCCCAAGGACAGGGGGGAGTGGTGAAAAACTGTTTTTT
CDR3 protein: CASSPRTGGSGEKLFF

J gene: TRBJ2-7
clone size: NA
D gene: TRBD1
V gene: TRBV10-3
CDR3 DNA: TGTGCCATCAGCCCAATGAACAGGGGGAGGTACGAGCAGTACTTC
CDR3 protein: CAISPMNRGRYEQYF

J gene: TRBJ2-3
clone size: once
D gene: TRBD2
V gene: TRBV6-4
CDR3 DNA: TGTGCCAGCAGTAGCGGGAGAGGAACAGATACGCAGTATTTT
CDR3 protein: CASSSGRGTDTQYF

J gene: TRBJ2-5
clone size: NA
D gene: TRBD2
V gene: TRBV4-2
CDR3 DNA: TGTGCCAGCAGCCAAGAGGGTTGGACTAGCGGGGGGGGACAAGAGACCCAGTACTTC
CDR3 protein: CASSQEGWTSGGGQETQYF

J gene: TRBJ1-2
clone size: once
D gene: NA
V gene: TRBV6-2/TRBV6-3
CDR3 DNA: TGTGCCAGCAGTTACGGGGGGTTCTATGGCTACACCTTC
CDR3 protein: CASSYGGFYGYTF

J gene: TRBJ2-3
clone size: NA
D gene: NA
V gene: TRBV19
CDR3 DNA: TGTGCCAGTAGTACCAACAGGAATACGCAGTATTTT
CDR3 protein: CASSTNRNTQYF

J gene: TRBJ2-7
clone size: NA
D gene: NA
V gene: TRBV10-3
CDR3 DNA: TGTGCCATCGGACGCGGTACCTACGAGCAGTACTTC
CDR3 protein: CAIGRGTYEQYF

J gene: TRBJ2-5
clone size: NA
D gene: NA
V gene: TRBV14
CDR3 DNA: TGTGCCAGCAGCCAAACCGGGGGTTCCCAAGAGACCCAGTACTTC
CDR3 protein: CASSQTGGSQETQYF

J gene: TRBJ1-4
clone size: few
D gene: NA
V gene: TRBV3-1/TRBV3-2
CDR3 DNA: TGTGCCAGCAGCCAAGACACAGGGAGTAATTATGAAAAACTGTTTTTT
CDR3 protein: CASSQDTGSNYEKLFF

J gene: TRBJ2-7
clone size: NA
D gene: TRBD2
V gene: TRBV30
CDR3 DNA: TGTGCCTGGAGTCTGGGGGGGGGAGGCCGGATTTACGAGCAGTACTTC
CDR3 protein: CAWSLGGGGRIYEQYF

J gene: TRBJ1-2
clone size: NA
D gene: NA
V gene: TRBV30
CDR3 DNA: TGTGCCCGCTCTGTCGGCGGCGGCTACACCTTC
CDR3 protein: CARSVGGGYTF

J gene: TRBJ2-2
clone size: NA
D gene: TRBD2
V gene: TRBV5-4
CDR3 DNA: TGTGCCAGCAGCGATAGCGGGAGGGCCTACGGGGAGCTGTTTTTT
CDR3 protein: CASSDSGRAYGELFF

J gene: TRBJ1-1
clone size: NA
D gene: TRBD1
V gene: TRBV27
CDR3 DNA: TGTGCCAGCAGTTTACCAGGGGGAAGTTCTGAAGCTTTCTTT
CDR3 protein: CASSLPGGSSEAFF

J gene: TRBJ2-7
clone size: NA
D gene: NA
V gene: TRBV28
CDR3 DNA: TGTGCCAGCAGGGGATCCGGGACTGACTACGAGCAGTACTTC
CDR3 protein: CASRGSGTDYEQYF

J gene: TRBJ2-7
clone size: few
D gene: NA
V gene: TRBV2
CDR3 DNA: TGTGCCAGCAGTCCCCTGGCGGGCGACTCCTACGAGCAGTACTTC
CDR3 protein: CASSPLAGDSYEQYF

J gene: TRBJ2-1
clone size: NA
D gene: TRBD2
V gene: TRBV9
CDR3 DNA: TGTGCCAGCAGCGTGGGACTAGCGGGGGTGAACAATGAGCAGTTCTTC
CDR3 protein: CASSVGLAGVNNEQFF

J gene: TRBJ2-1
clone size: NA
D gene: TRBD2
V gene: TRBV10-3
CDR3 DNA: TGTGCCATCAGTGAGGGGACTAGCAACAATGAGCAGTTCTTC
CDR3 protein: CAISEGTSNNEQFF

J gene: TRBJ1-2
clone size: NA
D gene: NA
V gene: TRBV5-6
CDR3 DNA: TGTGCCAGCAGCTTCAGGGAAGGTGGCTACACCTTC
CDR3 protein: CASSFREGGYTF

J gene: TRBJ2-1
clone size: NA
D gene: NA
V gene: TRBV5-4
CDR3 DNA: TGTGCCAGCAGTCCCCCGGGGGTTGAGCAGTTCTTC
CDR3 protein: CASSPPGVEQFF

J gene: TRBJ2-2
clone size: NA
D gene: NA
V gene: TRBV25-1
CDR3 DNA: TGTGCCAGCAGCTTTACCGGGGAGCTGTTTTTT
CDR3 protein: CASSFTGELFF

J gene: TRBJ2-7
clone size: NA
D gene: TRBD2
V gene: TRBV5-1
CDR3 DNA: TGCGCCAGCAGCTTAGGACTAGCGGGAGTCTACGAGCAGTACTTC
CDR3 protein: CASSLGLAGVYEQYF

J gene: TRBJ2-7
clone size: NA
D gene: TRBD2
V gene: TRBV6-5
CDR3 DNA: TGTGCCAGCAGTCGGGCGAGCGGGAGGGATCCCGAGCAGTACTTC
CDR3 protein: CASSRASGRDPEQYF

J gene: TRBJ2-2
clone size: NA
D gene: NA
V gene: TRBV24-1
CDR3 DNA: TGTGCCACCAGTGATTTGAGCAGAGACACCGGGGAGCTGTTTTTT
CDR3 protein: CATSDLSRDTGELFF

J gene: TRBJ2-1
clone size: NA
D gene: TRBD1
V gene: TRBV28
CDR3 DNA: TGTGCCAGCAGTGCCACACGGGACAGGAACCTTGTATATGAGCAGTTCTTC
CDR3 protein: CASSATRDRNLVYEQFF

J gene: TRBJ2-3
clone size: NA
D gene: TRBD2
V gene: TRBV24-1
CDR3 DNA: TGTGCCACCAGTGATTCGGGACTAGCGGGCGTCACAGATACGCAGTATTTT
CDR3 protein: CATSDSGLAGVTDTQYF

J gene: TRBJ2-7
clone size: NA
D gene: TRBD1
V gene: TRBV28
CDR3 DNA: TGTGCCAGCAGCTCTGCGGACAGGGTGGGATCCTACGAGCAGTACTTC
CDR3 protein: CASSSADRVGSYEQYF